The 14 T cell receptor beta chains below come from one sample, sequenced in a study of response to subunit inactivated influenza vaccine. TCRdb ran MiXCR on the RT-PCR reads and lists one entry per CDR3 protein. This table holds about 540,000 distinct CDR3 sequences, around 25% found once. The sample also formed part of further work on T cells expressing NK-cell markers. Per that paper: 5'RACE template switching built TCR beta cDNA with unique molecular identifiers.

Specimen: CD4+ T cells sorted from PBMCs, collected 11 to 12 days after vaccination. The receptors shown here come from a man in his forties or fifties who received an inactivated influenza vaccine.

The sample holds a few counts of this clonotype. This chain joins TRBV5-1 and TRBJ1-2; no definite D call. V lost 2 bases, J lost 8 bases, and 10 bases lay in between. This CDR3 has 12 residues. In germline, CDR1 is SGHRS, CDR2 YFSETQ. The CDR3 DNA reads as TGCGCCAGCAGCTTCGACACGGGGGGCTACACCTTC. Translating it yields CASSFDTGGYTF.

The table lists this clonotype with a few counts. The chain uses TRBV18 and TRBJ2-7, with 8 positions matching TRBD2. The CDR3 is made up of 14 amino acids. Germline values: CDR1 KGHSH, CDR2 LQKENI. Trimming removed 3 bases from V and 3 bases from J; junction bases left unmatched: 4. The CDR3 region has the DNA TGTGCCAGCTCACCGGTCCGGGAGGGCTACGAGCAGTACTTC. Encoded protein: CASSPVREGYEQYF.

The chain joins TRBV10-3 to TRBJ2-3, with a tentative D call TRBD2 (6 bases). CDR3 length: 15 amino acids. With 5 bases removed from V and 1 base from J, the gap between germline ends came to 13 bases. Looked up from germline, CDR1 is ENHRY and CDR2 is SYGVKD. CDR3 nucleotides: TGTGCCATCAGTACCGCGGGCGGGGGCACAGATACGCAGTATTTT. Translation gives CAISTAGGGTDTQYF.

The chain couples TRBV27 to TRBJ2-6; D is unresolved. The CDR3 spans 14 residues. V was trimmed by 5 bases and J by 10 bases, leaving 15 bases between them. Per germline, CDR1 MNHEY and CDR2 SMNVEV (reference sequence). The CDR3 DNA reads as TGTGCCAGCAGTCCCACGAACGCGAAGAACGTCCTGACTTTC. This translates into CASSPTNAKNVLTF.

Ten or more counts support this clonotype. The V gene is TRBV29-1, the J gene TRBJ2-7; 8 bases are shared with TRBD1. The CDR3 runs 12 residues. Germline values: CDR1 SQVTM, CDR2 ANQGSEA. V lost 4 bases to trimming and J lost 6 bases; unmatched junction nucleotides: 5. CDR3 protein: CSVALTGVEQYF. DNA for the CDR3: TGCAGCGTTGCCCTGACAGGGGTCGAGCAGTACTTC.

V gene TRBV2 combines with J gene TRBJ2-5, with 12 nucleotides matching TRBD2. The J segment lost 5 bases and the V segment lost 4 bases, leaving 11 bases of the junction unmatched. From germline, CDR1 is SNHLY and CDR2 FYNNEI. The CDR3 runs to 17 residues. This CDR3 is CASSAPTSGGAGETQYF. DNA for the CDR3: TGTGCCAGCAGTGCCCCGACTAGCGGGGGAGCAGGGGAGACCCAGTACTTC.

The CDR3 bases are TGCGCCAGCAGCCAGGCTAGCGGCAACACCGGGGAGCTGTTTTTT. Encoded protein: CASSQASGNTGELFF. The chain couples TRBV5-1 to TRBJ2-2; 7 bases are shared with TRBD2. Looked up from germline, CDR1 is SGHRS and CDR2 is YFSETQ. The CDR3 sequence is 15 residues long. V gave up 4 bases and J gave up 2 bases; unmatched junction bases: 5. Using reference TRBV5-1 and TRBJ2-2 for the parts outside the CDR3, the full variable domain is KAGVTQTPRYLIKTRGQQVTLSCSPISGHRSVSWYQQTPGQGLQFLFEYFSETQRNKGNFPGRFSGRQFSNSRSEMNVSTLELGDSALYLCASSQASGNTGELFFGEGSRLTVL.

This clonotype was detected ten times or more. The chain recombines TRBV7-2 with TRBJ1-1; D not certain. V lost 1 base, J lost 4 bases, and 4 bases lay in between. CDR1 SGHTA and CDR2 FQGNSA come from the germline V gene. The CDR3 is 12 residues long. The CDR3 DNA sequence: TGTGCCAGCAGCTTAGTAGCCACTGAAGCTTTCTTT. Translation gives CASSLVATEAFF. Looking up the rest from reference TRBV7-2 and TRBJ1-1 gives the full variable domain: GAGVSQSPSNKVTEKGKDVELRCDPISGHTALYWYRQSLGQGLEFLIYFQGNSAPDKSGLPSDRFSAERTGGSVSTLTIQRTQQEDSAVYLCASSLVATEAFFGQGTRLTVV.

V and J are TRBV3-1 and TRBJ2-2; D gene unclear. V was shortened by 1 base and J by 4 bases, with 7 bases between the two germline ends. CDR1 is LGHDT, CDR2 YNNKEL, per germline (reference sequence). CDR3 length: 14 residues. CDR3 sequence: CASSQGSVTGELFF. CDR3 sequence (DNA): TGTGCCAGCAGCCAAGGGTCGGTCACCGGGGAGCTGTTTTTT.

This clonotype occurred a few times. The chain links TRBV11-2 to TRBJ2-7; 9 positions match TRBD1. CDR3 length equals 14 residues. Germline trimming cut 6 bases from V and 2 bases from J; bases unmatched to any gene: 5. The V gene's germline CDR1 is SGHAT and CDR2 FQNNGV. The CDR3 DNA sequence: TGTGCCAGCAGAGGGGGACAGGGAACCTACGAGCAGTACTTC. Residues: CASRGGQGTYEQYF.

The rearrangement uses TRBV20-1 and TRBJ2-1; weak D call: TRBD2 (6 bases). There are 14 residues in the CDR3. Germline loops: CDR1 DFQATT, CDR2 SNEGSKA (reference sequence). V was shortened by 3 bases and J by 6 bases, with 15 bases between the two germline ends. The CDR3 sequence is CSASGYAGSNEQFF. The CDR3 region has the DNA TGCAGTGCTAGCGGGTACGCGGGGAGCAATGAGCAGTTCTTC.

This clonotype was detected only a few times. This chain connects TRBV3-1 to TRBJ2-3, with 7 nucleotides matching TRBD1. V lost 4 bases to trimming and J lost 2 bases; unmatched junction nucleotides: 9. CDR1 is LGHDT and CDR2 is YNNKEL in the germline V gene (reference sequence). There are 16 residues in the CDR3. The CDR3 coding sequence is TGTGCCAGCAGCCTCCAGGCAGGGGGATTCACAGATACGCAGTATTTT. Residues: CASSLQAGGFTDTQYF.

The V call is TRBV6-5, the J call TRBJ2-3; 8 nucleotides align to TRBD2. The CDR3 sequence is 16 residues long. The J segment lost 4 bases and the V segment lost 2 bases, leaving 8 bases of the junction unmatched. CDR1 MNHEY and CDR2 SVGAGI come from the germline V gene. The CDR3 here is CASSYRGGAGADTQYF. In DNA, the CDR3 is TGTGCCAGCAGTTACCGGGGGGGCGCAGGGGCAGATACGCAGTATTTT.

This clonotype has a handful of counts. V gene TRBV9 combines with J gene TRBJ2-3, with 7 positions matching TRBD1. After removal of 3 bases from V and 0 bases from J, the junction contained 4 bases not matched to a gene. The germline V gene has CDR1 SGDLS and CDR2 YYNGEE. The CDR3 contains 15 residues. This CDR3 is CASSAHRGSTDTQYF. The CDR3 region has the DNA TGTGCCAGCAGCGCCCACAGGGGAAGCACAGATACGCAGTATTTT.